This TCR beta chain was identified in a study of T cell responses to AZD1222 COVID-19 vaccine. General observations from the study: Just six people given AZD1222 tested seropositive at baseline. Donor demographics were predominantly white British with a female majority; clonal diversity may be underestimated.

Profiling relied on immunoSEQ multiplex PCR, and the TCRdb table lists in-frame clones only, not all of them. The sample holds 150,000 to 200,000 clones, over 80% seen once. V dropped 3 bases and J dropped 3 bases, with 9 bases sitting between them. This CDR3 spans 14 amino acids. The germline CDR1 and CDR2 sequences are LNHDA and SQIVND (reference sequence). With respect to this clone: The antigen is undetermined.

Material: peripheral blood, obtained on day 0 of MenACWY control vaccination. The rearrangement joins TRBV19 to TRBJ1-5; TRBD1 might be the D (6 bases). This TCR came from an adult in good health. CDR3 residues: CASSIRDTNQPQHF. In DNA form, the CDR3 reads TGTGCCAGTAGTATCCGGGACACCAATCAGCCCCAGCATTTT.